This T cell receptor beta chain derives from a study of T-cell memory formation after mild COVID-19. Study background: The two donors had largely donor-specific TCR clusters. Notes on the study in general: Pre-infection memory harbored some responding clones, suggesting cross-reactive memory joined.

Germline values: CDR1 SGHDN, CDR2 FVKESK. V was trimmed by 1 base and J by 2 bases, leaving 14 bases between them. The CDR3 runs to 16 residues. MiXCR was run by TCRdb on the 5' RACE reads, yielding one entry per CDR3 protein. The sample includes roughly 410,000 distinct CDR3 sequences, approximately 24% of them seen just once. This clonotype has a count of ten or more. Its target is not known. The chain employs TRBV14 and TRBJ1-2; D possibly corresponds to TRBD1 (5 bases). The source is an adult woman who had mild COVID-19 (a few samples of this study predate the infection). Cell type and time point are not known. The source material was PBMCs or a T cell subset sorted from them (not recorded which). CDR3 DNA: TGTGCCAGCAGCCAAGGAGACAGTCTTCTAAACTATGGCTACACCTTC. Protein: CASSQGDSLLNYGYTF.